The clone carrying this T cell receptor beta chain was detected ten times or more. This entry belongs to a study of T cells in Graves' hyperthyroidism and ophthalmopathy. RNA transcripts served as the template for amplifying TCR beta CDR3 regions. HTBI primers were employed in a first-round RT-PCR of the TCR CDR3. TCRdb called the multiplex PCR reads again in MiXCR, with one record for every CDR3 protein. The data contain about 610,000 distinct CDR3 sequences, about half of them singletons. The length of the CDR3 is 13 residues. The germline gives CDR1 LNHDA, CDR2 SQIVND (reference sequence). V lost 6 bases and J 8 bases, leaving 13 bases between the germline ends. Lactation, pregnancy, other autoimmune disease or uncontrolled infection excluded patients.

The clonotype originates from a woman under 30 with Graves' hyperthyroidism. Input material: peripheral blood or thyroid tissue (not recorded which). This chain connects TRBV19 to TRBJ1-4; maybe TRBD1 (5 bases). The CDR3 here is CASSVAGREKLFF. DNA of the CDR3: TGTGCCAGTAGCGTTGCGGGGCGGGAAAAACTGTTTTTT.